Here is one T cell receptor beta chain with its context. The clone's antigen remains unknown. There are no base qualities to consult, and no much larger clone falls within one base. Using the deep immunoSEQ assay, multiplex PCR amplified TCR CDR3 regions from genomic DNA. For each cell subset, the extracted genomic DNA was distributed evenly across all wells of several immunoSEQ 96-well plates, and each plate served as one replicate. For sorted subsets, 200 to 250 ng of genomic DNA, equivalent to 25,000 to 35,000 T cell genomes, went into each replicate PCR. The purified libraries were quantified using a Qubit 3.0 fluorometer, sized with a Bioanalyzer 2100, and then quantified again using the KAPA Library Quantification kit. Each immunoSEQ 96-well plate was sequenced on its own single-read 150-cycle Illumina NextSeq 550 flow cell. The paper's processing steps were these. Because the immunoSEQ output included only junctional sequences and no quality scores, the filtering could not be the same as the filtering used for full-length reads. To assign V/J genes and CDR3, sequences were annotated against IMGT germline references using PyIR, a Python wrapper for IgBLAST v1.9. Any read was removed if the V/J assignment was weak (E-value above 1e-6), the CDR3 was missing, or the read contained stop codons, out-of-frame junctions, or ambiguous translated residues. V3J clonotypes were defined as sequences sharing the same inferred V gene, J gene, and CDR3 amino acid sequence. Percentage overlap between repertoires was calculated by dividing the number of shared unique clonotypes by the size of the smaller repertoire. Richness of each repertoire was evaluated using RTK rarefaction, the Chao1 estimator, and Recon v2.1 estimates of unobserved clonotypes. Generation probabilities for all TCRbeta clonotypes obtained by the gDNA method from a handful of donors were computed using OLGA. TCRdb obtained this table from immuneACCESS and retained in-frame rearrangements with V and J assigned. These tables miss some clones; where compared with another copy, unresolved V genes account for less than half of the shortfall, and the remainder is unexplained. The D gene and trimming were derived from the DNA, and the V and J assignments and clone size from that table. The sample table contains about 2,500,000 clones; only one count was recorded for approximately 92% of them. The ten largest clones take up around 0.15% of the sample.

Healthy HIV-negative adults with no recently reported acute infections or vaccinations were included as donors. Only Caucasian adults living in Nashville, Tennessee, USA were represented among the donors. CD4+ T cells were enriched by magnetic negative selection, after which naive cells were positively selected on CD45RA and the negative fraction was taken as the memory subset. Blood was collected by leukapheresis, and PBMCs were isolated by Ficoll-Histopaque density gradient centrifugation and then cryopreserved in liquid nitrogen vapor phase. Analytical flow cytometry was used to check the purity and quantity of every magnetically sorted T cell population. Each sorted fraction had its genomic DNA isolated and then quantified by UV absorbance on a Nanodrop 2000c. This specimen comes from a study of shared clonotypes between healthy human individuals (dated by TCRdb to the early 2020s). At the level of the whole study: Three men and two women, aged 18 to 49 years, made up the cohort. Between about 0.85 and 10 billion PBMCs per donor were obtained by leukapheresis. Blood TCR repertoires of a handful of healthy adults were deeply sequenced to estimate repertoire size and the extent of clonotype sharing between individuals. Different laboratories and diverse techniques were used to prepare libraries and sequence TCR repertoires, to increase sequencing depth and limit assay-specific biases. For each donor, CD4 naive and CD4 memory were each given three plates, CD8 naive was given two plates, and CD8 memory was given one plate.

The CDR3 holds 13 amino acids from the cysteine to the phenylalanine. CDR3 DNA is the only sequence kept; it has 39 bases, read in frame from the first base. CDR1 and CDR2, per the germline V gene, are SGDLS and YYNGEE. V is cut by 5 bases and J by 6 bases, and the space between the germline ends is 13 bases. The paper's findings and limits, for the study overall: Higher generation probabilities were observed for clonotypes shared by all four sorted-subset donors than for non-shared clonotypes. Incomplete sequencing was indicated by rarefaction of sorted-subset datasets, despite the large sequencing depth. Naive subsets generally had larger estimated clonotype richness than memory subsets. Because the study included only a small number of donors, the genetic and exposure-history diversity represented was limited. Only blood was sampled, and tissue TCR repertoires likely differ from those in blood. Across a handful of donors, about 5.2% of naive CD4, around 3.3% of naive CD8, roughly 2.2% of memory CD4, and approximately 0.4% of memory CD8 clonotypes were shared. Pairwise subsampling indicated that sequencing depth was expected to affect the degree of clonotype sharing among donors.

The sample taken for sequencing was naive CD4+ T cells sorted from blood. What the cell subset or site label conveys for this sample: CD45RA+ positively selected. This sequence was found in a young man in good health. Recombination linked TRBV9 to TRBJ2-3; no D gene call is confident. This receptor has the CDR3 CASSPISLDTQYF. The DNA sequence is as follows: TGTGCCAGCAGTCCTATCTCGTTGGATACGCAGTATTTT.